Listed here are 20 T cell receptor beta chains from one sample, sequenced in a study of vaccination effects on CD4 cells after COVID-19. TCRdb's table, derived via immunoSEQ multiplex PCR, lists solely in-frame clones and lacks some. The data show approximately 22,000 clones, approximately 70% seen once. No cognate antigen is known for these TCRs. Under the ViraFEST assay, PBMC were stimulated with viral peptide pools so that antigen-specific CD4+ T cells expanded. Sequencing was performed afterwards. Isolation of CD4+ T cells took place after approximately 10 days of culture. Sequences were derived from CD4+ T cells from PBMCs cultured with HCoV-229E spike peptides, sampled before COVID-19 vaccination. The source is a human donor who received a COVID-19 vaccine.

V usage is TRBV4-1 and J usage is TRBJ1-1; a weak D match, TRBD1 (5 bases). CDR1 MGHRA and CDR2 YSYEKL come from the germline V gene. V lost 4 bases and J lost 9, with 12 bases in between. The CDR3 consists of 12 residues. CDR3 region: CASSPASGKAFF. The CDR3 DNA reads TGCGCCAGCAGCCCCGCGTCAGGGAAAGCTTTCTTT.

The chain combines TRBV18 with TRBJ2-1; 14 bases match TRBD2. CDR1 and CDR2 (germline): KGHSH, LQKENI. This CDR3 has 17 amino acids. With 0 bases clipped from V and 2 bases from J, the junction kept 0 bases outside the gene matches. In DNA form, the CDR3 reads TGTGCCAGCTCACCACCGACTAGCGGGGGGGCCTACAATGAGCAGTTCTTC. This translates into CASSPPTSGGAYNEQFF.

This clone was counted between two and nine times. The chain combines TRBV20-1 with TRBJ1-4; possible D gene TRBD1, 5 bases. This CDR3 comprises 10 residues. Germline CDR1 reads DFQATT; CDR2 reads SNEGSKA (reference sequence). The V gene lost 6 bases and the J gene lost 17 bases, with 16 bases spanning the gap. CDR3: CSARDSSDFF. The CDR3 DNA follows: TGCAGTGCCCGAGACAGCAGCGATTTTTTT.

The chain has TRBV7-9 and TRBJ2-5, with 10 bases identical to TRBD2. The CDR3 contains 17 residues. V was clipped by 5 bases and J by 5 bases; unmatched bases: 14. The germline CDR1 and CDR2 sequences are SEHNR and FQNEAQ (reference sequence). Here the CDR3 reads CASSDRLAGERGETQYF. Written as DNA, the CDR3 is TGTGCCAGCAGCGATCGGCTAGCGGGAGAGAGGGGTGAGACCCAGTACTTC.

The rearrangement joins TRBV5-1 to TRBJ1-4; no firm D call. This CDR3 has 15 amino acids. V was clipped by 3 bases and J by 0 bases, with 9 bases between them. CDR1 and CDR2 (germline): SGHRS, YFSETQ. CDR3 sequence reads: CASSSQNPTNEKLFF. For the CDR3, the DNA is TGCGCCAGCAGCTCCCAGAATCCAACTAATGAAAAACTGTTTTTT.

This chain uses TRBV12-5 with TRBJ2-1, with unresolved D. Trimming stripped 0 bases from V and 5 bases from J, with 11 bases between. This CDR3 is 15 amino acids long. Germline V gene data show CDR1 as LGHNT and CDR2 as FRNRAP. The CDR3 region has the DNA TGTGCTAGTGGTTTGGTACTCAGGAAAAACAATGAGCAGTTCTTC. Translating gives CASGLVLRKNNEQFF.

This clone appeared a single time. The chain uses TRBV15 and TRBJ2-1; 7 bases line up with TRBD1. Germline V gene sequence: CDR1 LNHNV, CDR2 YYDKDF (reference sequence). V lost 1 base and J lost 9; bases outside the gene matches: 6. The CDR3 has 14 amino acids. The CDR3 loop reads CATSRGPGTVEQFF. The CDR3 nucleotides read TGTGCCACCAGCAGAGGACCAGGGACAGTTGAGCAGTTCTTC.

The chain recombines TRBV5-4 with TRBJ2-5; the D is unclear. This CDR3 contains 16 residues. CDR1 and CDR2 from the germline V gene are SGHNT and YYREEE (reference sequence). The V and J ends lost 1 base and 4 bases respectively, with 17 bases between them. This chain's CDR3 is CASSLNPTSMGETQYF. Written as DNA, the CDR3 is TGTGCCAGCAGCTTGAATCCAACGTCAATGGGAGAGACCCAGTACTTC.

The genes are TRBV5-6 and TRBJ1-6; the match to TRBD1 covers 7 bases. Germline V CDR1 and CDR2: SGHDT, YYEEEE. The CDR3 extends over 16 amino acids. Trimming removed 3 bases from V and 0 bases from J; junction bases left unmatched: 3. CDR3 region: CASSSPGGSYNSPLHF. The CDR3 DNA is TGTGCCAGCAGCTCTCCAGGGGGCTCCTATAATTCACCCCTCCACTTT.

The chain employs TRBV30 and TRBJ1-4; perhaps TRBD1 as D (5 bases). With 3 bases removed from V and 7 bases from J, the gap between germline ends came to 6 bases. The germline V gene encodes CDR1 GTSNPN and CDR2 SVGIG (reference sequence). The CDR3 contains 11 residues. The CDR3 loop is CAWRGGEKLFF. CDR3 coding DNA: TGTGCCTGGAGGGGGGGTGAAAAACTGTTTTTT.

The chain links TRBV15 to TRBJ2-5; unclear D gene. Germline loops: CDR1 LNHNV, CDR2 YYDKDF (reference sequence). CDR3 size: 15 residues. V was shortened by 0 bases and J by 4 bases, with 12 bases between the two germline ends. CDR3: CATSRDRRSSETQYF. CDR3 nucleotide sequence: TGTGCCACCAGCAGAGACCGACGGAGCTCAGAGACCCAGTACTTC. The complete variable domain, with remaining parts taken from reference TRBV15 and TRBJ2-5, reads DAMVIQNPRYQVTQFGKPVTLSCSQTLNHNVMYWYQQKSSQAPKLLFHYYDKDFNNEADTPDNFQSRRPNTSFCFLDIRSPGLGDTAMYLCATSRDRRSSETQYFGPGTRLLVL.

The rearrangement links TRBV6-5 to TRBJ1-3, with D possibly matching TRBD1 (5 bases). The CDR3 extends over 16 amino acids. V was cut by 2 bases and J by 4 bases, with 15 bases left in between. In germline, CDR1 is MNHEY, CDR2 SVGAGI. The CDR3 spells CASSYAGFYSGNTIYF. CDR3 sequence (DNA): TGTGCCAGCAGTTACGCAGGGTTTTACTCGGGAAACACCATATATTTT.

This clone was counted only a few times. The V and J genes are TRBV3-1 (or the pseudogene TRBV3-2) and TRBJ1-3; D gene uncertain. The CDR3 spans 15 residues. Germline values: CDR1 LGHDT, CDR2 YNNKEL (reference sequence). The V and J ends lost 0 bases and 2 bases respectively, with 8 bases between them. CDR3 in DNA: TGTGCCAGCAGCCAAGAGTATGGGGCTGGAAACACCATATATTTT. It yields the protein CASSQEYGAGNTIYF.

The J gene is TRBJ2-1, the V gene TRBV12-3 or TRBV12-4; 8 bases match TRBD2. The CDR3 is made up of 13 amino acids. J was trimmed by 7 bases and V by 5 bases; bases with no gene match: 4. The CDR3 sequence: CASSSGSGNEQFF. CDR3 coding DNA: TGTGCCAGCAGTAGCGGGAGTGGTAATGAGCAGTTCTTC.

The rearrangement links TRBV5-8 to TRBJ1-1, with a possible D match to TRBD1 (5 bases). The CDR3 is made up of 15 amino acids. V was trimmed by 2 bases and J by 0 bases, leaving 11 bases between them. The germline CDR1 and CDR2 sequences are SGHTS and YDEGEE. CDR3 protein: CASSFLGRMNTEAFF. As DNA, the CDR3 is TGTGCCAGCAGCTTTCTGGGACGGATGAACACTGAAGCTTTCTTT.

The V call is TRBV15, the J call TRBJ2-1; possibly TRBD1 for D (5 bases). V was clipped by 3 bases and J by 3 bases, with 15 bases between them. The CDR3 length is 16 residues. In germline, CDR1 is LNHNV, CDR2 YYDKDF (reference sequence). The CDR3: CATSRPGRGNYNEQFF. The CDR3 DNA follows: TGTGCCACCAGCAGGCCAGGAAGGGGCAACTACAATGAGCAGTTCTTC.

This sequence joins TRBV11-2 and TRBJ2-1; 16 bases are shared with TRBD2. Germline trimming cut 1 base from V and 7 bases from J; bases unmatched to any gene: 4. CDR3 size: 17 residues. CDR1 is SGHAT and CDR2 is FQNNGV in the germline V gene. CDR3 region: CASSLVGLAGGPNEQFF. CDR3 bases: TGTGCCAGCAGCTTAGTGGGACTAGCGGGGGGGCCAAATGAGCAGTTCTTC. The complete variable domain, with remaining parts taken from reference TRBV11-2 and TRBJ2-1, reads EAGVAQSPRYKIIEKRQSVAFWCNPISGHATLYWYQQILGQGPKLLIQFQNNGVVDDSQLPKDRFSAERLKGVDSTLKIQPAKLEDSAVYLCASSLVGLAGGPNEQFFGPGTRLTVL.

This chain uses TRBV19 with TRBJ1-5; 7 nucleotides agree with TRBD1. Unmatched junction bases numbered 12, after V lost 8 bases and J lost 2 bases. This CDR3 region has 16 residues. Germline CDR1 and CDR2: LNHDA and SQIVND (reference sequence). As DNA, the CDR3 is TGTGCCAGTGAGGAGACAGGGTTTTTGGGCAATCAGCCCCAGCATTTT. Protein sequence: CASEETGFLGNQPQHF.

This clone has only a few counts. V and J are TRBV10-1 and TRBJ2-3; 8 bases fit TRBD1. Germline assignment: CDR1 WNHNN and CDR2 SYGVQD (reference sequence). This CDR3 has 14 amino acids. Trimming at V came to 5 bases and at J to 2 bases, leaving 3 bases not matched to a gene. The CDR3 sequence is CASSQDRVTDTQYF. CDR3 nucleotide sequence: TGCGCCAGCAGTCAGGACAGGGTCACAGATACGCAGTATTTT.

The J gene is TRBJ1-1, the V gene TRBV30; tentatively, D is TRBD1 (6 bases). V gave up 3 bases and J gave up 0 bases, with 14 bases separating them. Looked up from germline, CDR1 is GTSNPN and CDR2 is SVGIG (reference sequence). There are 15 residues in the CDR3. The chain's CDR3 is CAWRFEGVVNTEAFF. The CDR3 bases are TGTGCCTGGAGATTTGAGGGGGTTGTGAACACTGAAGCTTTCTTT. Full variable domain (missing parts from reference TRBV30 and TRBJ1-1): SQTIHQWPATLVQPVGSPLSLECTVEGTSNPNLYWYRQAAGRGLQLLFYSVGIGQISSEVPQNLSASRPQDRQFILSSKKLLLSDSGFYLCAWRFEGVVNTEAFFGQGTRLTVV.